Listed below are T cell receptor beta chains from one sample, sequenced in a study of blood T cells in healthy people across ages. TCRdb called the 5' RACE reads again in MiXCR, with one record for every CDR3 protein. The data hold around 700,000 distinct CDR3 sequences, with 25% observed a single time. The same sample was also studied in work on T cells of mothers and their children.

The sequencing sample was made of blood. The receptors were gathered from a boy aged 5-17 years in good health. CDR3s leave out the opening cysteine and the closing phenylalanine or tryptophan.

J gene,V gene,CDR3 protein
.,TRBV14,ASSQDHGVWQF
TRBJ2-2,TRBV3-1,ASSQPTWTGNTGELF
TRBJ2-6,TRBV11-3,ASSPRPRTGGYGGANVLT
TRBJ2-1,TRBV6-2/TRBV6-3,ASKGLAGPYNEQF
.,TRBV5-4,ASSLYRVEETQY
TRBJ2-5,TRBV3-1,ASSQRLTSWETQY
TRBJ2-5,TRBV20-1,SASKLEIQREVGVVETQY
.,TRBV6-5,ASRRSETQY
TRBJ2-7,TRBV9,ASSVGESYEQY
TRBJ2-5,TRBV12-3/TRBV12-4,ASTLWTGTETQY
.,TRBV5-1,ASRGARYEQY
TRBJ2-6,TRBV6-2/TRBV6-3,ASSYGNSGANVLT
TRBJ2-5,TRBV25-1,ASSEYPGTGYQETQY
TRBJ2-1,TRBV12-3/TRBV12-4,ASSFSSGRAGGNEQF
TRBJ1-4,TRBV4-3,ASSQDKGTLEKLF